The 30 T cell receptor beta chains reported below all come from one sample, sequenced in a study of cytomegalovirus exposure and HLA in healthy donors. In the PCR, 60 Vbeta and 13 Jbeta primers were used. Generated by immunoSEQ multiplex PCR, the TCRdb table keeps only in-frame clones and is missing some. This sample has 70,000 to 85,000 clones; approximately 65% occur once, and the top ten carry roughly 4%. The specimen was PBMCs. These receptors originate from a male donor in good health and CMV-seropositive.

In DNA, the CDR3 is TGTGCCAGCAGCAAAGACGGACTAGCGGGACGGAGCTCCTACAATGAGCAGTTCTTC. Its protein product is CASSKDGLAGRSSYNEQFF. This sequence joins TRBV21-1 and TRBJ2-1; the D segment call TRBD2 is taken from the table without a DNA check. TRBV21-1 is labeled a pseudogene. This CDR3 is 19 amino acids long.

The chain links TRBV6-1 to TRBJ2-2; D is perhaps TRBD1 (5 bases). The germline CDR1 and CDR2 sequences are MNHNS and SASEGT. The V and J ends lost 3 bases and 6 bases respectively, with 5 bases between them. The CDR3 loop spans 12 amino acids. The CDR3 spells CASSDRAGELFF. The DNA of the CDR3 is TGTGCCAGCAGTGACAGGGCCGGGGAGCTGTTTTTT.

The chain uses TRBV12-5 and TRBJ2-2, with D possibly being TRBD2 (5 bases). The ends were cut back, 5 bases at V and 1 base at J, with 8 bases in the middle. The germline gives CDR1 LGHNT, CDR2 FRNRAP. The CDR3 is 14 amino acids. The CDR3 bases are TGTGCTAGTGGTCTCGGACTGAACACCGGGGAGCTGTTTTTT. Translation: CASGLGLNTGELFF.

The chain carries TRBV9 and TRBJ2-1; D gene unclear. Germline V lookup: CDR1 SGDLS, CDR2 YYNGEE. V was shortened by 0 bases and J by 0 bases, with 7 bases between the two germline ends. This CDR3 contains 15 residues. The DNA of the CDR3 is TGTGCCAGCAGCGTAGAGCCTAACTCCTACAATGAGCAGTTCTTC. This encodes CASSVEPNSYNEQFF. The whole variable domain, filled in from reference TRBV9 and TRBJ2-1, reads DSGVTQTPKHLITATGQRVTLRCSPRSGDLSVYWYQQSLDQGLQFLIQYYNGEERAKGNILERFSAQQFPDLHSELNLSSLELGDSALYFCASSVEPNSYNEQFFGPGTRLTVL.

The V and J genes are TRBV30 and TRBJ2-7; 7 bases line up with TRBD2. Germline V gene data show CDR1 as GTSNPN and CDR2 as SVGIG (reference sequence). CDR3 length equals 15 residues. With 3 bases clipped from V and 7 bases from J, the junction kept 15 bases outside the gene matches. Written as DNA, the CDR3 is TGTGCCTGGAGGGCCCAGCCGGGAGGCTCGGAGGAGCAGTACTTC. It translates to CAWRAQPGGSEEQYF.

This clone was seen a single time. The junction and the germline gene differ at one end; a read error may be behind it. The V gene is TRBV5-1, the J gene TRBJ1-2; a weak D match, TRBD1 (6 bases). The CDR3 is 16 amino acids. Germline CDR1 reads SGHRS; CDR2 reads YFSETQ. CDR3: CASSPAGTKITDGYTF. CDR3 DNA sequence: TGCGCCAGCAGCCCCGCCGGGACAAAAATCACCGATGGCTACACCTTT. Full variable domain (outside the CDR3, taken from reference TRBV5-1 and TRBJ1-2): KAGVTQTPRYLIKTRGQQVTLSCSPISGHRSVSWYQQTPGQGLQFLFEYFSETQRNKGNFPGRFSGRQFSNSRSEMNVSTLELGDSALYLCASSPAGTKITDGYTFGSGTRLTVV.

The V call is TRBV5-1, the J call TRBJ1-2; tentative D call: TRBD1 (5 bases). The germline V and J ends were trimmed by 0 bases and 5 bases, with 11 bases remaining between them. Germline CDR1 and CDR2: SGHRS and YFSETQ. This CDR3 spans 14 amino acids. Written as DNA, the CDR3 is TGCGCCAGCAGCTTGGACAGGACCGGTTATGGCTACACCTTC. Amino acids: CASSLDRTGYGYTF.

The chain couples TRBV5-1 to TRBJ1-2; D remains ambiguous. The CDR3 length is 13 residues. Trimming cost V 1 base and J 2 bases, with 6 bases left between them. Germline loops: CDR1 SGHRS, CDR2 YFSETQ. DNA for the CDR3: TGCGCCAGCAGCTTGCAGTCAAACTATGGCTACACCTTC. Its translation is CASSLQSNYGYTF.

The V gene is TRBV28, the J gene TRBJ2-4, with D maybe TRBD1 (8 bases). The CDR3 is 14 amino acids. Trimming cost V 5 bases and J 8 bases, with 16 bases left between them. CDR1 MDHEN and CDR2 SYDVKM come from the germline V gene. The CDR3 coding sequence is TGTGCCAGCAGTCACTCACAGGGGGGGGACATTCAGTACTTC. It specifies CASSHSQGGDIQYF.

The sample holds a few counts of this clone. The rearrangement uses TRBV6-1 and TRBJ2-7, with 10 bases matching TRBD2. Trimming removed 7 bases from V and 8 bases from J; junction bases left unmatched: 14. The germline V gene encodes CDR1 MNHNS and CDR2 SASEGT. The CDR3 loop spans 15 amino acids. The DNA of the CDR3 is TGTGCCAGCATTCCACTAGCGGGGCTAAGAACCCAGCAGTACTTC. As protein: CASIPLAGLRTQQYF.

The chain recombines TRBV11-1 with TRBJ1-3, with 10 bases matching TRBD1. Germline V gene lookup returns CDR1 SGHAT and CDR2 FQDESV (reference sequence). Trimming at V came to 5 bases and at J to 0 bases, leaving 4 bases not matched to a gene. This CDR3 has 16 residues. CDR3 sequence (DNA): TGTGCCAGCAGCGACAGGGGGCTCTTCTCTGGAAACACCATATATTTT. Amino acids: CASSDRGLFSGNTIYF.

V gene TRBV5-4 combines with J gene TRBJ2-1, with D possibly being TRBD2 (6 bases). Germline loops: CDR1 SGHNT, CDR2 YYREEE (reference sequence). This CDR3 is built from 13 residues. The V gene lost 4 bases and the J gene lost 10 bases, with 15 bases spanning the gap. Written as DNA, the CDR3 is TGTGCCAGCAGCGTCCGACTAGAGGGAGAGCAGTTCTTC. Residues: CASSVRLEGEQFF.

The chain uses TRBV7-9 and TRBJ2-7, with 8 bases fitting TRBD2. Germline V CDR1 and CDR2: SEHNR, FQNEAQ (reference sequence). The junction had 7 bases not matched to a gene; V was cut back by 1 base and J by 5 bases. This CDR3 is built from 15 residues. This CDR3 reads CASSLGTGGQNEQYF. The CDR3 nucleotides read TGTGCCAGCAGCTTAGGAACGGGAGGGCAAAACGAGCAGTACTTC.

V gene TRBV5-1 combines with J gene TRBJ2-5; 7 nucleotides match TRBD1. This CDR3 has 15 amino acids. V lost 0 bases and J lost 5; bases outside the gene matches: 7. The germline CDR1 and CDR2 sequences are SGHRS and YFSETQ. This chain's CDR3 is CASSLDRGMRETQYF. The CDR3 DNA reads TGCGCCAGCAGCTTGGACAGGGGAATGCGGGAGACCCAGTACTTC.

The rearrangement links TRBV5-1 to TRBJ2-3; 16 nucleotides align to TRBD2. This CDR3 is 19 amino acids long. From germline, CDR1 is SGHRS and CDR2 YFSETQ. V lost 4 bases, J lost 9 bases, and 17 bases stayed unmatched. This chain's CDR3 is CASSHGTSGRALGGRTQYF. CDR3 bases: TGCGCCAGCAGCCACGGGACTAGCGGGAGGGCCCTCGGAGGTAGGACGCAGTATTTT.

Relative to its sample, this clone is medium-sized. The chain has TRBV7-8 and TRBJ2-7; 7 bases are a match to TRBD2. V was clipped by 6 bases and J by 3 bases; unmatched bases: 8. Germline CDR1 is SGHVS and CDR2 is FQNEAQ. The CDR3 loop spans 14 amino acids. The CDR3 bases are TGTGCCAGCAGTTGGACTAGACTTGGCTACGAGCAGTACTTC. Encoded protein: CASSWTRLGYEQYF.

This chain connects TRBV4-1 to TRBJ2-7; possible D gene TRBD1, 6 bases. V dropped 0 bases and J dropped 8 bases, with 11 bases sitting between them. The CDR3 has 13 residues. Germline V gene sequence: CDR1 MGHRA, CDR2 YSYEKL. CDR3 sequence: CASSQDHREKQYF. Written as DNA, the CDR3 is TGCGCCAGCAGCCAAGATCACAGGGAGAAGCAGTACTTC.

The V gene is TRBV6-1, the J gene TRBJ2-2; D ambiguous. Trimming pared 6 bases from V and 6 bases from J, leaving 14 bases between. This CDR3 spans 14 amino acids. Per the germline V gene, CDR1 is MNHNS and CDR2 is SASEGT. The CDR3 nucleotides are TGTGCCAGCAGCCCCGACCTAGTACCCGGGGAGCTGTTTTTT. Amino acid sequence: CASSPDLVPGELFF.

The J gene is TRBJ2-1, the V gene TRBV6-1; 9 bases match TRBD2. Germline V CDR1 and CDR2: MNHNS, SASEGT. V lost 11 bases and J lost 3; bases outside the gene matches: 8. This CDR3 has 14 amino acids. The CDR3 spells CARHLAGLYNEQFF. In DNA, the CDR3 is TGTGCCCGTCACCTAGCGGGGCTCTACAATGAGCAGTTCTTC.

V is TRBV7-9 and J is TRBJ2-5; 8 bases line up with TRBD1. The CDR3 extends over 14 amino acids. J lost 2 bases, V lost 5 bases, and 4 bases had no gene match. Germline CDR1 is SEHNR and CDR2 is FQNEAQ (reference sequence). The CDR3 here is CASSPGQDQETQYF. The CDR3 DNA is TGTGCCAGCAGCCCGGGACAGGATCAAGAGACCCAGTACTTC.

The chain couples TRBV7-9 to TRBJ2-1, with TRBD2 matching over 7 bases. V shed 4 bases and J 4 bases; nucleotides not matched to a gene: 7. CDR3 length: 15 residues. Germline CDR1 SEHNR, CDR2 FQNEAQ (reference sequence). The CDR3 region is CASSSSRGVYNEQFF. The CDR3, as DNA: TGTGCCAGCAGCTCTAGCCGGGGGGTGTACAATGAGCAGTTCTTC.

The table lists this clone with a few counts. J is TRBJ2-5 and V is TRBV6-5, with D maybe TRBD2 (6 bases). This CDR3 has 13 residues. Germline V gene lookup returns CDR1 MNHEY and CDR2 SVGAGI. Trimming cost V 4 bases and J 6 bases, with 12 bases left between them. The CDR3 sequence is CASSSTLAKTQYF. In nucleotides, the CDR3 is TGTGCCAGCAGTTCTACCCTAGCGAAGACCCAGTACTTC.

Written as DNA, the CDR3 is TGTGCCAGCAGTAGTGTCCGGGACAGGGTTAACACTGAAGCTTTCTTT. Protein: CASSSVRDRVNTEAFF. The rearrangement uses TRBV28 and TRBJ1-1; 9 bases map to TRBD1. The V gene end was trimmed by 5 bases and the J gene end by 2 bases; junction bases not matched to a gene: 9. CDR3 length: 16 amino acids. Germline V lookup: CDR1 MDHEN, CDR2 SYDVKM.

This clone came up a few times. The chain joins TRBV5-1 to TRBJ2-3; 16 bases match TRBD2. Germline assignment: CDR1 SGHRS and CDR2 YFSETQ. CDR3 size: 19 residues. Germline trimming cut 4 bases from V and 0 bases from J; bases unmatched to any gene: 8. The CDR3 region has the DNA TGCGCCAGCAGCAACGGGACTAGCGGGAGGGAACGTAGCACAGATACGCAGTATTTT. Its translation is CASSNGTSGRERSTDTQYF.

The chain carries TRBV30 and TRBJ2-1, with 14 bases that match TRBD2. V trimming: 8 bases; J trimming: 10 bases; junction bases outside the gene matches: 7. Germline V gene sequence: CDR1 GTSNPN, CDR2 SVGIG (reference sequence). The CDR3 contains 13 residues. CDR3 residues: CAGGTSGGGEQFF. The CDR3 DNA sequence: TGTGCCGGGGGGACTAGCGGGGGCGGGGAGCAGTTCTTC.

The CDR3 spells CASSEWGQTNTIYF. The CDR3 DNA reads TGTGCCAGCAGTGAATGGGGACAGACAAACACCATATATTTT. The chain has TRBV25-1 and TRBJ1-3; 7 nucleotides match TRBD1. Germline trimming cut 1 base from V and 6 bases from J; bases unmatched to any gene: 3. CDR3 length: 14 amino acids. CDR1 MGHDK and CDR2 SYGVNS come from the germline V gene.

The chain carries TRBV28 and TRBJ1-3; D is ambiguous. The germline CDR1 and CDR2 sequences are MDHEN and SYDVKM. Trimming stripped 4 bases from V and 4 bases from J, with 11 bases between. This CDR3 has 14 residues. CDR3 coding DNA: TGTGCCAGCAGTTCCAGATATCCAGGAAACACCATATATTTT. Protein product: CASSSRYPGNTIYF.

The CDR3: CASSPTTGMKVGELFF. The CDR3 DNA follows: TGTGCCAGCAGTCCCACGACAGGGATGAAGGTCGGGGAGCTGTTTTTT. This rearrangement joins TRBV27 to TRBJ2-2, with 7 positions matching TRBD1. The germline V gene encodes CDR1 MNHEY and CDR2 SMNVEV (reference sequence). The CDR3 covers 16 residues. Unmatched junction bases numbered 13, after V lost 5 bases and J lost 7 bases.

In DNA form, the CDR3 reads TGTGCCAGCAGCCCCGCGGGCATCGGCACAGATACGCAGTATTTT. This translates into CASSPAGIGTDTQYF. The chain employs TRBV7-2 and TRBJ2-3, with TRBD2 as a possible D gene (5 bases). V was cut by 5 bases and J by 1 base, with 13 bases left in between. The CDR3 has 15 residues. Germline lookup yields CDR1 SGHTA and CDR2 FQGNSA.

Within the sample, this clone is medium-sized. The chain carries TRBV18 and TRBJ2-7; weak D call: TRBD2 (6 bases). The V end lost 2 bases, the J end lost 0 bases, and 11 bases lay between the germline ends. Germline CDR1 and CDR2: KGHSH and LQKENI. This CDR3 is built from 15 residues. For the CDR3, the DNA is TGTGCCAGCTCACCATCGGTAGCGGTCTCCTACGAGCAGTACTTC. Translation gives CASSPSVAVSYEQYF.